This passage covers 4 T cell receptor beta chains from one sample sequenced in a study of OX40 agonist ivuxolimab in advanced cancers. The repertoire was sequenced with immunoSEQ multiplex PCR; TCRdb's copy has only in-frame clones and lacks some. The sample includes roughly 56,000 clones, approximately 83% of them seen just once. Specimen: CD4+ or CD8+ T cells sorted from blood, collected in a trial of the OX40 agonist ivuxolimab. The source is an adult with an advanced solid tumor such as melanoma, head and neck, liver or kidney cancer.

The chain links TRBV5-1 to TRBJ2-7, with D uncertain. Trimming cost V 0 bases and J 3 bases, with 10 bases left between them. In germline, CDR1 is SGHRS, CDR2 YFSETQ. The CDR3 contains 14 residues. CDR3 DNA: TGCGCCAGCAGCTTGGACGCCAGAGACTACGAGCAGTACTTC. Amino acid sequence: CASSLDARDYEQYF.

The chain recombines TRBV6-1 with TRBJ2-5; perhaps D is TRBD1 or TRBD2 (5 bases each). The germline CDR1 and CDR2 sequences are MNHNS and SASEGT. The CDR3 has 15 amino acids. With 7 bases removed from V and 0 bases from J, the gap between germline ends came to 15 bases. The CDR3: CASTNDRGNQETQYF. Here the CDR3 DNA reads TGTGCCAGCACTAACGACAGAGGGAACCAAGAGACCCAGTACTTC.

The chain uses TRBV4-2 and TRBJ2-5; D is perhaps TRBD1 (5 bases). Germline lookup yields CDR1 LGHNA and CDR2 YNFKEQ. The V gene lost 0 bases and the J gene lost 7 bases, with 12 bases spanning the gap. The length of the CDR3 is 14 residues. CDR3 protein: CASSQDGHKGTQYF. The DNA of the CDR3 is TGTGCCAGCAGCCAAGATGGACATAAGGGGACCCAGTACTTC.

The rearrangement links TRBV6-4 to TRBJ2-3; 12 nucleotides match TRBD2. With 6 bases clipped from V and 4 bases from J, the junction kept 5 bases outside the gene matches. Germline CDR1 MRHNA, CDR2 SNTAGT. This CDR3 region has 15 residues. CDR3 DNA sequence: TGTGCCAGCAGCCCCAGACTAGCGGGGGCAGATACGCAGTATTTT. Protein sequence: CASSPRLAGADTQYF.